This is a list of T cell receptor beta chains from one sample in a study of blood T cell repertoires in COVID-19. TCRdb's copy holds only in-frame clones and misses some; the assay was immunoSEQ multiplex PCR. Of 100,000 to 150,000 clones in the sample, around 86% were seen once. The sequenced sample consisted of peripheral blood. The receptors originated from a woman in her seventies with COVID-19, enrolled during active disease. Both conserved end residues are part of each CDR3. D genes are given only for firm matches. Size tells how often a clone was seen (once, few, many) or the class of an expanded clone, and some rows leave it out.

d_call: TRBD1
j_call: TRBJ2-1
v_call: TRBV29-1
clone_size: NA
cdr3_nt: TGCAGCGTTCTGGACAGGTCTACGAGCTCCTACAATGAGCAGTTCTTC
cdr3_aa: CSVLDRSTSSYNEQFF

d_call: NA
j_call: TRBJ2-3
v_call: TRBV7-2
clone_size: NA
cdr3_nt: TGTGCCAGCAGCTTAGATCGGGGGTTCACAGATACGCAGTATTTT
cdr3_aa: CASSLDRGFTDTQYF

d_call: NA
j_call: TRBJ1-5
v_call: TRBV3-1/TRBV3-2
clone_size: NA
cdr3_nt: TGTGCCAGCAGCCAAGAAGCCTCACGGGGTCAGCCCCAGCATTTT
cdr3_aa: CASSQEASRGQPQHF

d_call: TRBD1
j_call: TRBJ1-5
v_call: TRBV6-1
clone_size: NA
cdr3_nt: TGTGCCAGCAGTGAAGCTCCCAGGGGGCATCAGCCCCAGCATTTT
cdr3_aa: CASSEAPRGHQPQHF

d_call: TRBD1
j_call: TRBJ2-3
v_call: TRBV2
clone_size: NA
cdr3_nt: TGTGCCAGCAGCAGACAGTGGCAGGGGGAAGGAGATACGCAGTATTTT
cdr3_aa: CASSRQWQGEGDTQYF

d_call: TRBD1
j_call: TRBJ1-3
v_call: TRBV19
clone_size: NA
cdr3_nt: TGTGCCAGTAGTGTTACAGGGGGCACTGGAAACACCATATATTTT
cdr3_aa: CASSVTGGTGNTIYF

d_call: TRBD1
j_call: TRBJ1-5
v_call: TRBV7-2
clone_size: once
cdr3_nt: TGTGCCAGCAGCTTACAGGGGGCGACCAATCAGCCCCAGCATTTT
cdr3_aa: CASSLQGATNQPQHF

d_call: TRBD1
j_call: TRBJ1-6
v_call: TRBV28
clone_size: NA
cdr3_nt: TGTGCCAGCAGAATACAGGGGGGGCATTCACCCCTCCACTTT
cdr3_aa: CASRIQGGHSPLHF

d_call: NA
j_call: TRBJ2-3
v_call: TRBV5-1
clone_size: few
cdr3_nt: TGCGCCAGCAGCCTCCCCTCGGCAGATACGCAGTATTTT
cdr3_aa: CASSLPSADTQYF

d_call: TRBD1
j_call: TRBJ1-2
v_call: TRBV30
clone_size: NA
cdr3_nt: TGTGCCTGGAGTGCAGGGGGCTATGGCTACACCTTC
cdr3_aa: CAWSAGGYGYTF

d_call: TRBD2
j_call: TRBJ2-1
v_call: TRBV30
clone_size: NA
cdr3_nt: TGTGCCTGGAGCGGGGGGATTTACAATGAGCAGTTCTTC
cdr3_aa: CAWSGGIYNEQFF

d_call: TRBD2
j_call: TRBJ2-7
v_call: TRBV4-2
clone_size: NA
cdr3_nt: TGTGCCAGCAGCCAAGATTTTGCGGGGGGGCGGGACGAGCAGTACTTC
cdr3_aa: CASSQDFAGGRDEQYF

d_call: NA
j_call: TRBJ2-6
v_call: TRBV5-1
clone_size: NA
cdr3_nt: TGCGCCAACAGCCCGGTAAGATACTCTGGGGCCAACGTCCTGACTTTC
cdr3_aa: CANSPVRYSGANVLTF

d_call: NA
j_call: TRBJ2-1
v_call: TRBV7-3
clone_size: NA
cdr3_nt: TGTGCCAGCAGCCCGAGGGGGGGAAGGTACAATGAGCAGTTCTTC
cdr3_aa: CASSPRGGRYNEQFF

d_call: NA
j_call: TRBJ2-7
v_call: TRBV6-5
clone_size: NA
cdr3_nt: TGTGCCAGCACCCCCGGACTGGGCACAACCTACGAGCAGTACTTC
cdr3_aa: CASTPGLGTTYEQYF

d_call: TRBD1
j_call: TRBJ1-1
v_call: TRBV6-1
clone_size: once
cdr3_nt: TGTGCCAGCAGTGCAAATCCGGGACAGGGGGCGACTGAAGCTTTCTTT
cdr3_aa: CASSANPGQGATEAFF

d_call: NA
j_call: TRBJ1-3
v_call: TRBV6-5
clone_size: NA
cdr3_nt: TGTGCCAGTCACGGGACATCTGGAAACACCATATATTTT
cdr3_aa: CASHGTSGNTIYF

d_call: TRBD1
j_call: TRBJ2-1
v_call: TRBV2
clone_size: NA
cdr3_nt: TGTGCCGGGGGACAGCACAATGAGCAGTTCTTC
cdr3_aa: CAGGQHNEQFF

d_call: TRBD1
j_call: TRBJ2-7
v_call: TRBV5-1
clone_size: NA
cdr3_nt: TGCGCCAGCAGCACAAGACAGGGGGCCTACGAGCAGTACTTC
cdr3_aa: CASSTRQGAYEQYF

d_call: NA
j_call: TRBJ1-6
v_call: TRBV2
clone_size: NA
cdr3_nt: TGTGCCAGCAGCTTTACAGGCGCCTATAATTCACCCCTCCACTTT
cdr3_aa: CASSFTGAYNSPLHF

d_call: TRBD1
j_call: TRBJ2-5
v_call: TRBV19
clone_size: NA
cdr3_nt: TGTGCCAGTAGTATAGCCCGACAGGGGGCGGGGACCCAGTACTTC
cdr3_aa: CASSIARQGAGTQYF

d_call: TRBD1
j_call: TRBJ1-4
v_call: TRBV5-1
clone_size: NA
cdr3_nt: TGCGCCAGCAGCGGGGGACAGACAAATGAAAAACTGTTTTTT
cdr3_aa: CASSGGQTNEKLFF

d_call: TRBD2
j_call: TRBJ2-7
v_call: TRBV27
clone_size: NA
cdr3_nt: TGTGCCAGCAGTCCGAATGTCCTAGCGGGGGCCACCTTCTACGAGCAGTACTTC
cdr3_aa: CASSPNVLAGATFYEQYF

d_call: NA
j_call: TRBJ1-6
v_call: TRBV14
clone_size: few
cdr3_nt: TGTGCCAGCAGCCAAGGGAGGAACTCACCCCTCCACTTT
cdr3_aa: CASSQGRNSPLHF

d_call: NA
j_call: TRBJ1-2
v_call: TRBV5-1
clone_size: NA
cdr3_nt: TGCGCCAGCAGAGTACAGGAGAGAGATGGCTACACCTTC
cdr3_aa: CASRVQERDGYTF

d_call: NA
j_call: TRBJ2-5
v_call: TRBV1
clone_size: NA
cdr3_nt: TGCACCAGCAGCCAAGAGTTACATAGCGGGGGTTATTTAGAGACCCAGTACTTC
cdr3_aa: CTSSQELHSGGYLETQYF

d_call: TRBD1
j_call: TRBJ1-3
v_call: TRBV10-3
clone_size: once
cdr3_nt: TGTGCCATGACAGGGGGAAACACCATATATTTT
cdr3_aa: CAMTGGNTIYF

d_call: TRBD1
j_call: TRBJ1-2
v_call: TRBV7-2
clone_size: NA
cdr3_nt: TGTGCCAGCAGCTTCCAACAGACAGGGAAGGATGTCTACACCTTC
cdr3_aa: CASSFQQTGKDVYTF

d_call: TRBD1
j_call: TRBJ1-6
v_call: TRBV28
clone_size: NA
cdr3_nt: TGTGCCAGCAGTCGAGGGGGCGCATCCTATAATTCACCCCTCCACTTT
cdr3_aa: CASSRGGASYNSPLHF

d_call: TRBD2
j_call: TRBJ2-7
v_call: TRBV11-1
clone_size: NA
cdr3_nt: TGTGCCAGCAGCTTGCAGCGGGGGCCCTCCTACGAGCAGTACTTC
cdr3_aa: CASSLQRGPSYEQYF

d_call: TRBD1
j_call: TRBJ2-7
v_call: TRBV7-9
clone_size: NA
cdr3_nt: TGTGCCAGCAGCTATACAGGGGCCGAGCAGTACTTC
cdr3_aa: CASSYTGAEQYF

d_call: TRBD1
j_call: TRBJ1-2
v_call: TRBV5-4
clone_size: NA
cdr3_nt: TGTGCCAGCAGCTGGTGGGGACAGGATCTGTCCTATGGCTACACCTTC
cdr3_aa: CASSWWGQDLSYGYTF

d_call: TRBD1
j_call: TRBJ1-3
v_call: TRBV11-3
clone_size: few
cdr3_nt: TGTGCCAGCAGCCAGAGACAGGGACCTGGAAACACCATATATTTT
cdr3_aa: CASSQRQGPGNTIYF

d_call: NA
j_call: TRBJ2-1
v_call: TRBV2
clone_size: NA
cdr3_nt: TGTGCCAGCAGTGCGCAACGGTACAATGAGCAGTTCTTC
cdr3_aa: CASSAQRYNEQFF

d_call: TRBD2
j_call: TRBJ2-1
v_call: TRBV9
clone_size: NA
cdr3_nt: TGTGCCAGCAGCCCCGTGGAGCGGGGGGGCCGTGAGCAGTTCTTC
cdr3_aa: CASSPVERGGREQFF

d_call: TRBD1
j_call: TRBJ1-2
v_call: TRBV28
clone_size: NA
cdr3_nt: TGTGCCAGCAGTTCGACAGGGAGCTTTAGCTATGGCTACACCTTC
cdr3_aa: CASSSTGSFSYGYTF

d_call: TRBD2
j_call: TRBJ2-1
v_call: TRBV7-9
clone_size: NA
cdr3_nt: TGTGCCAGCAGCTCTAGAACTAGCGGGGGGATCAATGAGCAGTTCTTC
cdr3_aa: CASSSRTSGGINEQFF

d_call: TRBD1
j_call: TRBJ1-3
v_call: TRBV10-3
clone_size: NA
cdr3_nt: TGTGCCATCATTCCGGGACAGGGAGGTCCTGGAAACACCATATATTTT
cdr3_aa: CAIIPGQGGPGNTIYF

d_call: NA
j_call: TRBJ1-2
v_call: TRBV6-6
clone_size: NA
cdr3_nt: TGTGCCAGCGACCCCAGGCAAAAGCGGGGCTACACCTTC
cdr3_aa: CASDPRQKRGYTF

d_call: TRBD1
j_call: TRBJ1-2
v_call: TRBV30
clone_size: NA
cdr3_nt: TGTGCCTGGAACCGTCAGGGGGCAGGAGGCTACACCTTC
cdr3_aa: CAWNRQGAGGYTF

d_call: NA
j_call: TRBJ1-1
v_call: TRBV2
clone_size: NA
cdr3_nt: TGTGCCAGCAGTGAAAGGGGACATAGGAACACTGAAGCTTTCTTT
cdr3_aa: CASSERGHRNTEAFF

d_call: TRBD2
j_call: TRBJ2-3
v_call: TRBV18
clone_size: NA
cdr3_nt: TGTGCCAGCTCAACCTGGACTAGCGGGGCAACCACAGATACGCAGTATTTT
cdr3_aa: CASSTWTSGATTDTQYF

d_call: NA
j_call: TRBJ1-4
v_call: TRBV20-1
clone_size: once
cdr3_nt: TGCAGTGCTAGTCGCTCAGGGAGGAGGGAAAAACTGTTTTTT
cdr3_aa: CSASRSGRREKLFF

d_call: NA
j_call: TRBJ1-6
v_call: TRBV7-2
clone_size: once
cdr3_nt: TGTGCCAGCAGCTTATGGCCCAGGGACACCCTCCACTTT
cdr3_aa: CASSLWPRDTLHF

d_call: TRBD1
j_call: TRBJ2-5
v_call: TRBV19
clone_size: NA
cdr3_nt: TGTGCCAGTAGAGGAGCACCGGGACAGGGAGACAAGGCCTTCCAAGAGACCCAGTACTTC
cdr3_aa: CASRGAPGQGDKAFQETQYF

d_call: NA
j_call: TRBJ1-1
v_call: TRBV7-3
clone_size: NA
cdr3_nt: TGTGCCAGCAGCGAAAGCGGGTTAACTGAAGCTTTCTTT
cdr3_aa: CASSESGLTEAFF

d_call: NA
j_call: TRBJ1-1
v_call: TRBV18
clone_size: NA
cdr3_nt: TGTGCCAGCTCCCCCCCGACAGACACTGAAGCTTTCTTT
cdr3_aa: CASSPPTDTEAFF

d_call: TRBD1
j_call: TRBJ2-3
v_call: TRBV14
clone_size: NA
cdr3_nt: TGTGCCAGCAGCCAACGGAGGGGACAGGGTGGGAGCACAGATACGCAGTATTTT
cdr3_aa: CASSQRRGQGGSTDTQYF

d_call: NA
j_call: TRBJ1-6
v_call: TRBV6-1
clone_size: NA
cdr3_nt: TGTGCCAGCAGTGAAGTTACAGGGCGAAATTCACCCCTCCACTTT
cdr3_aa: CASSEVTGRNSPLHF

d_call: NA
j_call: TRBJ2-2
v_call: TRBV18
clone_size: NA
cdr3_nt: TGTGCCAGCTCACCGGCGGGGAACACCGGGGAGCTGTTTTTT
cdr3_aa: CASSPAGNTGELFF

d_call: NA
j_call: TRBJ1-6
v_call: TRBV7-2
clone_size: NA
cdr3_nt: TGTGCCAGCAGCTTAGGGTTCCTGCAGGGCTATAATTCACCCCTCCACTTT
cdr3_aa: CASSLGFLQGYNSPLHF

d_call: NA
j_call: TRBJ1-1
v_call: TRBV21-1
clone_size: NA
cdr3_nt: TGTGCCAGCAGCTCGGTGGGGGGTTTCCGGGACAGGGAAGAATTAAACCCTGAAGCTTTCTTT
cdr3_aa: CASSSVGGFRDREELNPEAFF

d_call: NA
j_call: TRBJ2-1
v_call: TRBV5-1
clone_size: NA
cdr3_nt: TGCGCCAGCAGCTTTGGGGACTCCCTACAATACAATGAGCAGTTCTTC
cdr3_aa: CASSFGDSLQYNEQFF